This TCR beta chain was sequenced in a study of control samples from healthy donors and cancer patients. The data were produced by immunoSEQ multiplex PCR, yet TCRdb's version contains in-frame clones alone and is incomplete. This table has some 120,000 clones, just under 95% appearing once. This CDR3 region has 16 residues. CDR1 is MNHEY and CDR2 is SVGAGI in the germline V gene. V was pared by 4 bases and J by 5 bases, with 12 bases of the junction left unmatched. This clonotype was obtained from a man aged 25-45 years in good health. This chain connects TRBV6-5 to TRBJ2-7, with 9 positions matching TRBD1. The sample was blood. In nucleotides, the CDR3 is TGTGCCAGCAGTTCCCCGGGACAGGGTTTTCCAGACGAGCAGTACTTC. This sequence encodes CASSSPGQGFPDEQYF.